This T cell receptor beta chain was sequenced in a study of early T cells in non-severe SARS-CoV-2 infection. For the study at large: Sequencing input comprised bulk RNA from unsorted whole blood; chain pairing was not available.

This clonotype was seen many times. TCRdb reprocessed the 5' RACE reads via MiXCR and lists one record per CDR3 protein. The sample lists approximately 48,000 distinct CDR3 sequences, roughly 6% seen once, with approximately 2.8% in the top ten. This CDR3 region has 15 residues. Germline CDR1 and CDR2: DFQATT and SNEGSKA (reference sequence). V shed 0 bases and J shed 0 bases, with 9 bases lying between them. The rearrangement links TRBV20-1 to TRBJ2-4; D is unclear. This clonotype was obtained from an adult who was a healthcare worker with PCR-confirmed SARS-CoV-2 infection or an uninfected control (not recorded which). This sample comprised whole blood, obtained at baseline. Here the CDR3 reads CSARDPILAKNIQYF. In DNA, the CDR3 is TGCAGTGCTAGAGATCCCATATTAGCCAAAAACATTCAGTACTTC.